This T cell receptor (beta chain) was found in a study of cytomegalovirus exposure and HLA in healthy donors. Across the whole study: When 350 to 500 donors were genotyped, more than 70% of them were found to fall in the Caucasian-associated ancestry cluster.

On this clone: The antigen is unknown.

The PCR employed 60 Vbeta primers together with 13 Jbeta primers. Libraries were prepared by immunoSEQ multiplex PCR; TCRdb keeps only in-frame clonotypes and omits some of them. There are 180,000 or so clones in the sample; about 72% occur only once, and around 2.3% lies in the top ten. Broader study findings: Cytomegalovirus association was assigned to under 200 TCR beta chains. Per a later analysis, 16,951 TCR beta sequences showed association with HLA alleles at 0.05 false discovery rate. Sequencing probably produced one cluster of sequence variants that were highly shared.

Germline V lookup: CDR1 MGHRA, CDR2 YSYEKL. This CDR3 is 16 amino acids long. V lost 1 base, J lost 6 bases, and 13 bases lay in between. The chain is built from TRBV4-1 and TRBJ1-6; D is ambiguous. The sample consisted of PBMCs. The source of this sequence is a human donor in good health. DNA for the CDR3: TGCGCCAGCAGCCAAGGGTGGGCAGGAATTAATTCACCCCTCCACTTT. Translating gives CASSQGWAGINSPLHF.